The 2 T cell receptor beta chains below were found in one sample sequenced in a study of glioma-infiltrating T cells after dendritic cell vaccination. Clones were sequenced by immunoSEQ multiplex PCR, and TCRdb holds only the in-frame ones, with some missing. The sample has approximately 93,000 clones; 85% are singletons. The time point here: after dendritic cell vaccination, including at tumor progression/relapse. The sample here was blood, taken after dendritic cell vaccination. The receptor set was obtained from a human donor with glioblastoma.

This clone was counted once. The chain uses TRBV18 and TRBJ2-1; TRBD2 matches 12 bases. V trimming: 5 bases; J trimming: 6 bases; junction bases outside the gene matches: 5. CDR3 length: 15 amino acids. Germline CDR1 and CDR2: KGHSH and LQKENI. The DNA for the CDR3 is TGTGCCAGCTCATCACTAGCGGGAGGAACCAATGAGCAGTTCTTC. It encodes CASSSLAGGTNEQFF. The full variable domain, in which reference TRBV18 and TRBJ2-1 provide the parts outside the CDR3, is NAGVMQNPRHLVRRRGQEARLRCSPMKGHSHVYWYRQLPEEGLKFMVYLQKENIIDESGMPKERFSAEFPKEGPSILRIQQVVRGDSAAYFCASSSLAGGTNEQFFGPGTRLTVL.

V gene TRBV6-1 combines with J gene TRBJ2-7; D unresolved. V was trimmed by 4 bases and J by 0 bases, leaving 7 bases between them. Germline CDR1 is MNHNS and CDR2 is SASEGT. This CDR3 contains 13 residues. CDR3: CASSVGSSYEQYF. CDR3 coding DNA: TGTGCCAGCAGTGTCGGTAGCTCCTACGAGCAGTACTTC.